This entry is about one T cell receptor (beta chain). This sample was included in a study of cytomegalovirus exposure and HLA in healthy donors. The CDR3 loop spans 13 amino acids. CDR1 is ENHRY, CDR2 SYGVKD, per germline. The V gene end was trimmed by 10 bases and the J gene end by 3 bases; junction bases not matched to a gene: 6. The study ran its PCR with 60 Vbeta and 13 Jbeta primers. Produced via immunoSEQ multiplex PCR; TCRdb's table is partial and in-frame only. The sample holds roughly 96,000 clones, approximately 74% seen once. The clonotype comes from a woman aged 65 to 85 in good health and CMV-seropositive. V gene TRBV10-3 combines with J gene TRBJ2-7; TRBD1 matches at 10 bases. The sample consisted of PBMCs. The CDR3 sequence: CATRQGAIYEQYF. The CDR3, as DNA: TGTGCCACCCGACAGGGGGCGATCTACGAGCAGTACTTC.